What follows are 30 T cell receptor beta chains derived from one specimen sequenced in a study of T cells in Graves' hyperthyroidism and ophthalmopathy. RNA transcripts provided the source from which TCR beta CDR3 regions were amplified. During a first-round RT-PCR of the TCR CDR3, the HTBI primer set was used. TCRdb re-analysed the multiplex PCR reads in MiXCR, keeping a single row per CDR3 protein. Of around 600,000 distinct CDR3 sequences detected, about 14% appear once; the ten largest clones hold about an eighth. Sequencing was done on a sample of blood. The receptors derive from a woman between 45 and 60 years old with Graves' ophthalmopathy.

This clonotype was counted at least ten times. This CDR3 is CASSPQLLSPEQYF. CDR3 DNA: TGTGCCAGCAGTCCGCAACTACTAAGCCCGGAGCAGTACTTC. The chain joins TRBV28 to TRBJ2-7; D call uncertain. The CDR3 runs 14 residues. Germline CDR1 MDHEN, CDR2 SYDVKM. The germline V and J ends were trimmed by 5 bases and 7 bases, with 18 bases remaining between them. Full variable domain (outside the CDR3, taken from reference TRBV28 and TRBJ2-7): DVKVTQSSRYLVKRTGEKVFLECVQDMDHENMFWYRQDPGLGLRLIYFSYDVKMKEKGDIPEGYSVSREKKERFSLILESASTNQTSMYLCASSPQLLSPEQYFGPGTRLTVT.

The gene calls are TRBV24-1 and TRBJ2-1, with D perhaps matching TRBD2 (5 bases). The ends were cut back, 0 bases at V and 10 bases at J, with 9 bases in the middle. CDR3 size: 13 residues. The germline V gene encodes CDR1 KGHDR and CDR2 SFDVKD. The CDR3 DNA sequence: TGTGCCACCAGTGATTTGCGGGATTCGGAGCAGTTCTTC. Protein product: CATSDLRDSEQFF.

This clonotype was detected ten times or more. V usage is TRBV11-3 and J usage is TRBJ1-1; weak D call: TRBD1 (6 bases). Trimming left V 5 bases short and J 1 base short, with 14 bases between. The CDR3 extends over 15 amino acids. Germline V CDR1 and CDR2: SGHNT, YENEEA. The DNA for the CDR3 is TGTGCCAGCAGCACCCCGACAGGCGGGAACACTGAAGCTTTCTTT. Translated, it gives CASSTPTGGNTEAFF. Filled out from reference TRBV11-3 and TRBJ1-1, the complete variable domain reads EAGVVQSPRYKIIEKKQPVAFWCNPISGHNTLYWYLQNLGQGPELLIRYENEEAVDDSQLPKDRFSAERLKGVDSTLKIQPAELGDSAVYLCASSTPTGGNTEAFFGQGTRLTVV.

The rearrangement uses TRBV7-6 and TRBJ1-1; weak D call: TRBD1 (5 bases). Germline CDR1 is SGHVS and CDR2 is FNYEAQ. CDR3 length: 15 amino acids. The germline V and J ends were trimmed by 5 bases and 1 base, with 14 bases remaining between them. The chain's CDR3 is CASSIGGMENTEAFF. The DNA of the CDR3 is TGTGCCAGCAGCATCGGGGGAATGGAGAACACTGAAGCTTTCTTT. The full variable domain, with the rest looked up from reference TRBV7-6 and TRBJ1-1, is GAGVSQSPRYKVTKRGQDVALRCDPISGHVSLYWYRQALGQGPEFLTYFNYEAQQDKSGLPNDRFSAERPEGSISTLTIQRTEQRDSAMYRCASSIGGMENTEAFFGQGTRLTVV.

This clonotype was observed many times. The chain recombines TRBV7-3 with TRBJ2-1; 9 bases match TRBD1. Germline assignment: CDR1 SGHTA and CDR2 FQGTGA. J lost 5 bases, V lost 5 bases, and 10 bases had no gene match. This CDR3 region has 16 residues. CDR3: CASSPLSGTGNNEQFF. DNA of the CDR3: TGTGCCAGCAGCCCATTGTCCGGGACAGGGAACAATGAGCAGTTCTTC.

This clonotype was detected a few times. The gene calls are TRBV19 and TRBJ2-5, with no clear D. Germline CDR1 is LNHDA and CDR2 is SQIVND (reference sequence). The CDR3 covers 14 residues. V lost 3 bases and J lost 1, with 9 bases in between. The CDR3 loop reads CASSMWVGQETQYF. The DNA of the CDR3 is TGTGCCAGTAGTATGTGGGTAGGCCAAGAGACCCAGTACTTC.

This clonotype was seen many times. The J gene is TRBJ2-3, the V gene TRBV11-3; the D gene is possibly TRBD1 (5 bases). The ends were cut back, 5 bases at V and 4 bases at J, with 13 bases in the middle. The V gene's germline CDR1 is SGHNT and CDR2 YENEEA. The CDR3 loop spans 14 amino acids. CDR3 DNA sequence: TGTGCCAGCAGCCTAGGCAGGGCTCCAGATACGCAGTATTTT. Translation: CASSLGRAPDTQYF.

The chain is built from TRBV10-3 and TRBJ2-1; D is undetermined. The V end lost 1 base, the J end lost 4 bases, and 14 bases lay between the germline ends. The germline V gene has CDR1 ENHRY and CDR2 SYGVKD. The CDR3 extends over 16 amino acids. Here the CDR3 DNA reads TGTGCCATCAGTGAGTATAGCTTAGCCTCGTACAATGAGCAGTTCTTC. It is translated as CAISEYSLASYNEQFF.

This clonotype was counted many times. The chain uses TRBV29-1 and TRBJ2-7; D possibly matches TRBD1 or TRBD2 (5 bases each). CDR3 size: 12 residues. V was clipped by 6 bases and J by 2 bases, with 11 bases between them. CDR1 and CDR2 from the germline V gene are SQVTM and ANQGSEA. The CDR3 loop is CSVRDRPYEQYF. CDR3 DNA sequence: TGCAGCGTCCGGGACCGTCCCTACGAGCAGTACTTC.

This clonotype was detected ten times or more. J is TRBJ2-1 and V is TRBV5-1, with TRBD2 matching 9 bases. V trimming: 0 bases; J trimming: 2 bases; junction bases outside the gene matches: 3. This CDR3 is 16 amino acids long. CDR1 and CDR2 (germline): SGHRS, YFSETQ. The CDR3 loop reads CASSLVASGTYNEQFF. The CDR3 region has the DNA TGCGCCAGCAGCTTGGTCGCTAGCGGGACCTACAATGAGCAGTTCTTC. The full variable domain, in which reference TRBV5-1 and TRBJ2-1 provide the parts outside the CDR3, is KAGVTQTPRYLIKTRGQQVTLSCSPISGHRSVSWYQQTPGQGLQFLFEYFSETQRNKGNFPGRFSGRQFSNSRSEMNVSTLELGDSALYLCASSLVASGTYNEQFFGPGTRLTVL.

In DNA, the CDR3 is TGTGCCAGCTCACCAGGTCTAGCGGGAATTACGACCTCCTACGAGCAGTACTTC. Its translation: CASSPGLAGITTSYEQYF. The chain has TRBV18 and TRBJ2-7, with 9 bases lining up with TRBD2. The CDR3 runs 18 residues. Germline lookup yields CDR1 KGHSH and CDR2 LQKENI. V was pared by 2 bases and J by 0 bases, with 11 bases of the junction left unmatched.

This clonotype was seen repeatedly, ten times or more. CDR3 bases: TGCAGTGCCCTCGGAGCGGCGACTATGGACGAGCAGTACTTC. This codes for CSALGAATMDEQYF. The chain is built from TRBV20-1 and TRBJ2-7, with a tentative D call TRBD2 (5 bases). The germline V and J ends were trimmed by 6 bases and 5 bases, with 20 bases remaining between them. Germline V gene data show CDR1 as DFQATT and CDR2 as SNEGSKA (reference sequence). The CDR3 contains 14 residues.

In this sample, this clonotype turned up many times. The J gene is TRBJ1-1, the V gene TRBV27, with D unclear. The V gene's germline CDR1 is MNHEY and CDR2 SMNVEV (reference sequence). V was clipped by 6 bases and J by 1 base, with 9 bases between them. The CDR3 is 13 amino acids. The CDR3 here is CASRYTRNTEAFF. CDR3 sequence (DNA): TGTGCCAGCAGATATACACGGAACACTGAAGCTTTCTTT.

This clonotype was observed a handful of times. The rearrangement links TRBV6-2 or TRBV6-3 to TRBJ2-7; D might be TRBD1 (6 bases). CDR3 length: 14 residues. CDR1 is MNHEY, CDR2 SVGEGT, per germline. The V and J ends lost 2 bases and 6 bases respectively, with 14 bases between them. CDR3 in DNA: TGTGCCAGCAGTTACGGGACAAGAGTGGGCGAGCAGTACTTC. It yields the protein CASSYGTRVGEQYF.

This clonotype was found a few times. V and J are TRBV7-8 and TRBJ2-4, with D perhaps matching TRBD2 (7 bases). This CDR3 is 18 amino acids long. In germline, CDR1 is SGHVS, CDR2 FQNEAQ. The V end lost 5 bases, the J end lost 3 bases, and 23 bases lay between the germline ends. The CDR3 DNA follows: TGTGCCAGCAGCGCATCACGGCGGGGGCCCGGAGGCAAAAACATTCAGTACTTC. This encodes CASSASRRGPGGKNIQYF. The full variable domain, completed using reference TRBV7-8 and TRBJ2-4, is GAGVSQSPRYKVAKRGQDVALRCDPISGHVSLFWYQQALGQGPEFLTYFQNEAQLDKSGLPSDRFFAERPEGSVSTLKIQRTQQEDSAVYLCASSASRRGPGGKNIQYFGAGTRLSVL.

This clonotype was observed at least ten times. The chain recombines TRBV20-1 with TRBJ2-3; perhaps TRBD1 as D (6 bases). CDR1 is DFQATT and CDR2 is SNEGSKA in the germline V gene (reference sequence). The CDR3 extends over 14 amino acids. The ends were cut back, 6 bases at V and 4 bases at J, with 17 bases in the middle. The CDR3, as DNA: TGCAGTGCCCCTCCTGGGGGCTACGCAGATACGCAGTATTTT. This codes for CSAPPGGYADTQYF.

The CDR3 sequence is CASSQEPGTMEPYNEQFF. In DNA, the CDR3 is TGCGCCAGCAGCCAGGAACCCGGGACTATGGAACCATACAATGAGCAGTTCTTC. This rearrangement joins TRBV4-3 to TRBJ2-1; 7 bases map to TRBD2. CDR1 is LGHNA, CDR2 YSLEER, per germline. Trimming removed 3 bases from V and 4 bases from J; junction bases left unmatched: 15. The CDR3 contains 18 residues.

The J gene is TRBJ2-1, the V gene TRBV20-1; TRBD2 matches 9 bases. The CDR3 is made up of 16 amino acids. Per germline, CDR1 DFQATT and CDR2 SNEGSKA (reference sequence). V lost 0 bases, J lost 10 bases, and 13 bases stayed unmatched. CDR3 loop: CSARDRRLAGTGEQFF. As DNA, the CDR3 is TGCAGTGCTAGAGATCGGCGGCTAGCGGGGACGGGCGAGCAGTTCTTC.

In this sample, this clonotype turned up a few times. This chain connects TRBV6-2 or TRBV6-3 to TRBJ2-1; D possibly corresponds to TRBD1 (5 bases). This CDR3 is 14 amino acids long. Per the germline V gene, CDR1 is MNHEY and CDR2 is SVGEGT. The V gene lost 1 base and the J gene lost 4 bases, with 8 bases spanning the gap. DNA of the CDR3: TGTGCCAGCAGTTACTGGGGCCTTTACAATGAGCAGTTCTTC. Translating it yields CASSYWGLYNEQFF.

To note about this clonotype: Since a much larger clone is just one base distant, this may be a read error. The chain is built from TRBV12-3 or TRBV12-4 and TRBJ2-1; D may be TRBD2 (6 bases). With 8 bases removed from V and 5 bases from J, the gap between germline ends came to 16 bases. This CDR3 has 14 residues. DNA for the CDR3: TGTGCCAGCCCTGGACTAACGGGAAACAATGAGCAGTTCTTC. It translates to CASPGLTGNNEQFF.

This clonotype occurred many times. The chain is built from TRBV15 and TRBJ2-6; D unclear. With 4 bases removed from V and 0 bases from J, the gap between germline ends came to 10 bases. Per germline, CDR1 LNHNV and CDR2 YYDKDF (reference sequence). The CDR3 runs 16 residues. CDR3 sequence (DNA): TGTGCCACCAGCATCATTGAGAGCTCTGGGGCCAACGTCCTGACTTTC. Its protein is CATSIIESSGANVLTF.

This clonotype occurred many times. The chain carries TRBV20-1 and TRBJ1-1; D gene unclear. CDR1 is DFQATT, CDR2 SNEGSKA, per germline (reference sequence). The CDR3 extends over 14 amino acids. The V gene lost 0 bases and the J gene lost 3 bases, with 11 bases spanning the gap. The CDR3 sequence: CSAREPASDTEAFF. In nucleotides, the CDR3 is TGCAGTGCTAGAGAGCCAGCCTCGGACACTGAAGCTTTCTTT.

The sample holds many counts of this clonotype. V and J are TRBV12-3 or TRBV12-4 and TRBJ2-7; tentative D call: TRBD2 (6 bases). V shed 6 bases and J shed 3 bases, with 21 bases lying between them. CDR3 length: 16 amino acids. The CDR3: CASSPGGGWIDYEQYF. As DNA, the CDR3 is TGTGCCAGCAGCCCCGGCGGAGGGTGGATTGACTACGAGCAGTACTTC.

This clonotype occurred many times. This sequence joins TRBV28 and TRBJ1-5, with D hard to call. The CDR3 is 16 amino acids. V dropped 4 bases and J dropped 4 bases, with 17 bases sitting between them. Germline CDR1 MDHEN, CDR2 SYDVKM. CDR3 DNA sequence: TGTGCCAGCAGTTCCATCCGGGCTAGTGGAAATCAGCCCCAGCATTTT. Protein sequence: CASSSIRASGNQPQHF. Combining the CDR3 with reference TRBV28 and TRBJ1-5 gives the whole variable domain DVKVTQSSRYLVKRTGEKVFLECVQDMDHENMFWYRQDPGLGLRLIYFSYDVKMKEKGDIPEGYSVSREKKERFSLILESASTNQTSMYLCASSSIRASGNQPQHFGDGTRLSIL.

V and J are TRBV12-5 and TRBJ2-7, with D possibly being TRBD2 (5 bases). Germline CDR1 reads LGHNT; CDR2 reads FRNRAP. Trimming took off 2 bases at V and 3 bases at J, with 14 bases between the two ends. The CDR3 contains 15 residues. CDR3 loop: CASGLRAGSFYEQYF. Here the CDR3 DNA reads TGTGCTAGTGGTTTGCGTGCGGGCTCCTTCTACGAGCAGTACTTC.

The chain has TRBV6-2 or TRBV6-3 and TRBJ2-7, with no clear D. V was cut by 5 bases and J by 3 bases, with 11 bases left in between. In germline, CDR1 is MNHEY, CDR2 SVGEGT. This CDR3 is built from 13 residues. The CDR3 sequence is CASSRGDFYEQYF. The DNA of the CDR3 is TGTGCCAGCAGTCGTGGGGATTTCTACGAGCAGTACTTC.

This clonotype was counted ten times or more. As DNA, the CDR3 is TGTGCCAGCAGCCAGAAACGGGGACAGGGTTATAATTCACCCCTCCACTTT. Its translation: CASSQKRGQGYNSPLHF. The J gene is TRBJ1-6, the V gene TRBV11-2, with 9 bases that match TRBD1. CDR1 is SGHAT, CDR2 FQNNGV, per germline. The CDR3 covers 17 residues. Germline trimming cut 5 bases from V and 4 bases from J; bases unmatched to any gene: 9.

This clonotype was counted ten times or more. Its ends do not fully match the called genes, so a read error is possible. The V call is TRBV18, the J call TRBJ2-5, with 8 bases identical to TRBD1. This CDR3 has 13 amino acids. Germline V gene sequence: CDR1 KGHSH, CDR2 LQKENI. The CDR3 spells CASSQGEAETQYF. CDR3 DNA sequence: TGTGCCAGTTCACAGGGGGAGGCAGAGACCCAGTACTTC.

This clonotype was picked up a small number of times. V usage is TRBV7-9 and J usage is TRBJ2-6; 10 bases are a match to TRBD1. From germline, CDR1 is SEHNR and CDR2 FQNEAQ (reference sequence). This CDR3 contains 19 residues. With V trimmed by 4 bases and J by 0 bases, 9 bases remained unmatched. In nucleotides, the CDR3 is TGTGCCAGCAGCTCACAGGGACAGGGGCTAACCTCTGGGGCCAACGTCCTGACTTTC. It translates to CASSSQGQGLTSGANVLTF.

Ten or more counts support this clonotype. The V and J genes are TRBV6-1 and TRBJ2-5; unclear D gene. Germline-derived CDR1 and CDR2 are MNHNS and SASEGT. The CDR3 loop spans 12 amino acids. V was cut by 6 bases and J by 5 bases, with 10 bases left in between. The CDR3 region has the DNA TGTGCCAGCAGGGATCCCGAGGAGACCCAGTACTTC. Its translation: CASRDPEETQYF.